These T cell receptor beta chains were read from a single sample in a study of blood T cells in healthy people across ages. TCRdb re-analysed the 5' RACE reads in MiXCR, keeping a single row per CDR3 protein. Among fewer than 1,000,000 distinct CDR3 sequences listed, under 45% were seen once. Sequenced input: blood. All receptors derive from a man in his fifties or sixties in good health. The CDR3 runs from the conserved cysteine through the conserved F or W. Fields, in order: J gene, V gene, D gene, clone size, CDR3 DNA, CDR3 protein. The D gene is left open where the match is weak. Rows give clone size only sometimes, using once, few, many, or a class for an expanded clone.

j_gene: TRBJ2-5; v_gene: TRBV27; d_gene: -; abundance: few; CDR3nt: TGTGCCAGCAGTCCCCTCTGGGACTTACTGGGAGAGACCCAGTACTTC; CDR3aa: CASSPLWDLLGETQYF
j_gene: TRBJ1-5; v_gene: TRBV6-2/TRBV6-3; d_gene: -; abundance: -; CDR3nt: TGTGCCAGCAACCCACGGGGACCACCTTCCAATCAGCCCCAGCATTTT; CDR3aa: CASNPRGPPSNQPQHF
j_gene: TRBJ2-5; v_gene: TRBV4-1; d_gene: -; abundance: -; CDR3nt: TGCGCCAGCAGCCAAGGTTCAGCGACCCAAGAGACCCAGTACTTC; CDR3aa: CASSQGSATQETQYF
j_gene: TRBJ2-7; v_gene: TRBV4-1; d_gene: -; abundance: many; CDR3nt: TGCGCCAGCAGCCAAGTCTGGGGCTTCGAGCAGTACTTC; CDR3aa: CASSQVWGFEQYF
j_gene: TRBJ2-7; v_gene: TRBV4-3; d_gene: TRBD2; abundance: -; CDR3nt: TGCGCCAGCAGCCAAGGACTAGCGGTCTCCTACGAGCAGTACTTC; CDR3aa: CASSQGLAVSYEQYF
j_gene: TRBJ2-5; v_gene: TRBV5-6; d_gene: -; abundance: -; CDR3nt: TGTGCCAGCAGCTTGGATGGGACACCAGAGACCCAGTACTTC; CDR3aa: CASSLDGTPETQYF
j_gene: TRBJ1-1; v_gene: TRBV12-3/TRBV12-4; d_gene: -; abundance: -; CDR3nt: TGTGCCAGCAGACCGGTGGGGAAGAACACTGAAGCTTTCTTT; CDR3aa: CASRPVGKNTEAFF
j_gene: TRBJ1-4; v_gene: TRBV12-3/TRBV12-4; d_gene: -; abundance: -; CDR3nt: TGTGCCAGCAGTCACGGACGGTCTGCAACTAATGAAAAACTGTTTTTT; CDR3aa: CASSHGRSATNEKLFF
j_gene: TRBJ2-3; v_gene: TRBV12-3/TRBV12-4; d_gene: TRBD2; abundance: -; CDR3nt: TGTGCCAGCAGCAGGACTAGCGGCGGAGTGGGCGCAGATACGCAGTATTTT; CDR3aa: CASSRTSGGVGADTQYF
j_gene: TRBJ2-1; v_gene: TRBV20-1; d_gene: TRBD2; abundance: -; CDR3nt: TGCAGTGCTTATCCTAGCGGGGGGACCTTTTACAATGAGCAGTTCTTC; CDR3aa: CSAYPSGGTFYNEQFF
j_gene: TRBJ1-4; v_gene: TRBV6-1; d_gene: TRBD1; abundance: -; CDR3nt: TGTGCCAGCAGTGAAAGTTGGACAGGGGAGAATGAAAAACTGTTTTTT; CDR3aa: CASSESWTGENEKLFF
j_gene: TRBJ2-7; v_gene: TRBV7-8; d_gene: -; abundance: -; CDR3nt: TGTGCCAGCAGCTTACGTCCAGGGGCGACCTACGAGCAGTACTTC; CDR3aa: CASSLRPGATYEQYF
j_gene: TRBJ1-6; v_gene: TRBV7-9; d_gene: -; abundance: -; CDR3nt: TGTGCCAGCAGCTTAGACAGGGCCAGTTCACCCCTCCACTTT; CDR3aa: CASSLDRASSPLHF
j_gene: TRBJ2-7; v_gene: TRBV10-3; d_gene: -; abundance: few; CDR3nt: TGTGCCATCCGACGGCAAGAATGGGACGAGCAGTACTTC; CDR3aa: CAIRRQEWDEQYF
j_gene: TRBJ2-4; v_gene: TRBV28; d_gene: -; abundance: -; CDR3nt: TGTGCCAGCATCGAGACAGCCAAGGGAACCAAAAACATTCAGTACTTC; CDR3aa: CASIETAKGTKNIQYF
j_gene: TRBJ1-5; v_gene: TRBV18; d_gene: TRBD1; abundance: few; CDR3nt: TGTGCCAGCTCACCACGAGCCTTGGGACAGGGGGCCCACTTACATCAGCCCCAGCATTTT; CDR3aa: CASSPRALGQGAHLHQPQHF
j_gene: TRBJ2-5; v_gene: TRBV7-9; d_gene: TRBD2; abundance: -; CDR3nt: TGTGCCAGCAGTGAACTAGCGGGGGGACGCCAAGAGACCCAGTACTTC; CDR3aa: CASSELAGGRQETQYF
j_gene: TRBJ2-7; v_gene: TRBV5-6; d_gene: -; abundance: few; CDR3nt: TGTGCCAGCAGCCCGCCCGCGGCCTCCTACGAGCAGTACTTC; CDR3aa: CASSPPAASYEQYF
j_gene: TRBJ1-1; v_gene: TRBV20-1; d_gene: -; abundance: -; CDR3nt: TGCAGTGCTAGAGGGGTGAACACTGAAGCTTTCTTT; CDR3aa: CSARGVNTEAFF
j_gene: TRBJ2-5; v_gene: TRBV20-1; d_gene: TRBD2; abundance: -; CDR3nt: TGCAGTGCGAGAGCCCCTAGCGGGGAGAACTACAAGCAGTACTTC; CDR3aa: CSARAPSGENYKQYF
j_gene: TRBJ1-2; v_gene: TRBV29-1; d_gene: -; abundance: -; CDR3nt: TGCAGCGCTGGGGGCACTCCTAACTATGGCTACACCTTC; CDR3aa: CSAGGTPNYGYTF
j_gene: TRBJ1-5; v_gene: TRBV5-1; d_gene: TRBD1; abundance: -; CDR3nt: TGCGCCAGCAGCTTGGAAGGACAGGGAAATCAGCCCCAGCATTTT; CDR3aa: CASSLEGQGNQPQHF
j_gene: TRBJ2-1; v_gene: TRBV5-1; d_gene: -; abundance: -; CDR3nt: TGCGCCAGCAGCTTGGAGGGGTCTCTCGAGCAGTTCTTC; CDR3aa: CASSLEGSLEQFF
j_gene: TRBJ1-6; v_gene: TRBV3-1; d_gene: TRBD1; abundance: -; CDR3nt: TGTGCCAGCAGCCAAATCCCGGGACAGGACAATTCACCCCTCCACTTT; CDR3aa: CASSQIPGQDNSPLHF
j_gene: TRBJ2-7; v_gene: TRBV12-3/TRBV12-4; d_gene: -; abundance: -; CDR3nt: TGTGCCAGCAGTTTGGTAGACAATACACACTACGAGCAGTACTTC; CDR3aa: CASSLVDNTHYEQYF
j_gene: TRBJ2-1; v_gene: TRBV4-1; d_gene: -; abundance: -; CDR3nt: TGCGCCAACAGCAACGCGGGGCTCGGGAATGAGCAGTTCTTC; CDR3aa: CANSNAGLGNEQFF
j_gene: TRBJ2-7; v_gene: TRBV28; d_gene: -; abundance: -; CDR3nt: TGTGCCAGCGAGGCGGCCAGGGAGCAGTACTTC; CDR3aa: CASEAAREQYF
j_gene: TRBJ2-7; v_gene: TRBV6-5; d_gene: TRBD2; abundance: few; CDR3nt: TGTGCCAGCAGTTACTCTCTTCGGGCTAGCGGAACTGGCTACGAGCAGTACTTC; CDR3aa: CASSYSLRASGTGYEQYF
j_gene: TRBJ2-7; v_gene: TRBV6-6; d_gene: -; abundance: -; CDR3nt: TGTGCCAGCAGTCGACCATCCGGGACAACCTACGAGCAGTACTTC; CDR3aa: CASSRPSGTTYEQYF